This is a list of T cell receptor beta chains from one sample in a study of identical twins. TCRdb recomputed calls from the 5' RACE reads with MiXCR, one row per CDR3 protein. Among some 190,000 distinct CDR3 sequences listed, 15% were seen once. The same sample was also studied in work on T cells expressing NK-cell markers.

The material sequenced was CD8+ T cells sorted from blood. The receptors were gathered from a young woman in good health. Each CDR3 is given with its conserved first and last residue. The order of the fields is D gene, clone size, V gene, J gene, CDR3 protein, CDR3 DNA. The D gene is left open where the match is weak. Clone size is not always given. Where it is, it says once, few, many or a class for expanded clones.

D: -
size: few
V: TRBV14
J: TRBJ2-1
CDR3: CASSQAWRPHEQFF
DNA: TGTGCCAGCAGCCAAGCATGGCGACCCCATGAGCAGTTCTTC

D: TRBD1
size: few
V: TRBV27
J: TRBJ2-7
CDR3: CASSLSGTGAYEQYF
DNA: TGTGCCAGCAGTTTATCTGGGACAGGGGCGTACGAGCAGTACTTC

D: TRBD2
size: few
V: TRBV5-1
J: TRBJ2-1
CDR3: CASSSGTSIREQFF
DNA: TGCGCCAGCAGCTCCGGGACTAGCATCCGTGAGCAGTTCTTC

D: -
size: many
V: TRBV3-1
J: TRBJ2-1
CDR3: CASSQERLWNEQFF
DNA: TGTGCCAGCAGCCAAGAGAGATTATGGAATGAGCAGTTCTTC

D: TRBD1
size: -
V: TRBV7-9
J: TRBJ1-5
CDR3: CASSGTGADQNQPQHF
DNA: TGTGCCAGCAGCGGGACAGGGGCTGACCAAAATCAGCCCCAGCATTTT

D: TRBD2
size: -
V: TRBV5-1
J: TRBJ2-7
CDR3: CASSLFAGGPEQYF
DNA: TGCGCCAGCAGCTTGTTTGCGGGGGGGCCCGAGCAGTACTTC

D: -
size: few
V: TRBV4-1
J: TRBJ2-2
CDR3: CASSQISTFGGTGELFF
DNA: TGCGCCAGCAGCCAAATATCGACTTTCGGGGGTACCGGGGAGCTGTTTTTT

D: -
size: -
V: TRBV9
J: TRBJ2-7
CDR3: CASSLGASSSYEQYF
DNA: TGTGCCAGCAGCCTGGGGGCGTCCAGCTCCTACGAGCAGTACTTC

D: -
size: many
V: TRBV29-1
J: TRBJ2-7
CDR3: CSVLTTATLGSAHKGEQYF
DNA: TGCAGCGTCCTTACCACCGCAACCTTAGGGAGCGCCCATAAGGGGGAGCAGTACTTC

D: -
size: -
V: TRBV5-1
J: TRBJ2-6
CDR3: CASRNAVSGANVLTF
DNA: TGCGCCAGCCGGAACGCGGTTTCTGGGGCCAACGTCCTGACTTTC

D: -
size: -
V: TRBV12-3/TRBV12-4
J: TRBJ1-2
CDR3: CASTPGRNYGYTF
DNA: TGTGCCAGCACCCCCGGCAGGAACTATGGCTACACCTTC

D: TRBD1
size: -
V: TRBV24-1
J: TRBJ2-3
CDR3: CATSDLLGQGLADTQYF
DNA: TGTGCCACCAGTGATTTGCTAGGACAGGGCCTCGCAGATACGCAGTATTTT

D: -
size: few
V: TRBV10-3
J: TRBJ2-3
CDR3: CAIDGLSTDTQYF
DNA: TGTGCCATTGACGGGCTCAGCACAGATACGCAGTATTTT